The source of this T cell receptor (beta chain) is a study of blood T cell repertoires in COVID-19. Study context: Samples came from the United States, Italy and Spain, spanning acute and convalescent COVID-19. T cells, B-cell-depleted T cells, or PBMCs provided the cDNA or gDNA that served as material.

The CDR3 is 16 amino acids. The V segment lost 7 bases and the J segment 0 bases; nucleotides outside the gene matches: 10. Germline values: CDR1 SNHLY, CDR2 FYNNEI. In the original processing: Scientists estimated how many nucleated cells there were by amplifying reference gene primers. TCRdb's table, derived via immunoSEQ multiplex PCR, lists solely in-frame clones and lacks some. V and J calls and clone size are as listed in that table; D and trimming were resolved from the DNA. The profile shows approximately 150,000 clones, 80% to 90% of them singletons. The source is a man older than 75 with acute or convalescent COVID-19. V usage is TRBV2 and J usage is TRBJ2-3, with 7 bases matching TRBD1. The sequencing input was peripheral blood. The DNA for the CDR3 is TGTGCCAGCATGAAGAACAGGGGCCCTAGCACAGATACGCAGTATTTT. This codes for CASMKNRGPSTDTQYF.